This T cell receptor (beta chain) was sequenced for a study of post-analysis software for immune sequencing data. Study in general: Recorded disease courses covered relapsing-remitting, secondary progressive and progressive-relapsing multiple sclerosis. Some patients had no subtype annotation. Study-level findings and limits: Controls' normalized Chao1 diversity significantly exceeded that of multiple sclerosis patients. In patients, TRBV5-6, TRBV5-1 and TRBV20-1 belonged to roughly five TRBV segments found more frequently than in controls. Batch-matched samples strongly co-clustered by F measure.

Unmatched junction bases numbered 14, after V lost 3 bases and J lost 7 bases. The CDR3 consists of 17 residues. Unique molecular identifiers were carried by the TCR beta cDNA libraries. Out of about 0.9 to 11 million T cells, roughly 0.5 million cDNA molecules were generated. TCRdb ran MiXCR on the PCR reads and lists one entry per CDR3 protein. Of roughly 650,000 distinct CDR3 sequences detected, 59% appear once; the ten largest clones hold about 11%. Of note for this clonotype: What it binds is not known.

The genes are TRBV12-3 or TRBV12-4 and TRBJ2-1, with TRBD1 matching over 8 bases. The receptor was isolated from a girl aged 2 to 9 with multiple sclerosis. Sequencing was carried out using blood. The CDR3 protein is CASSFPDRGAGTNEQFF. The CDR3 DNA is TGTGCCAGCAGTTTCCCCGACAGGGGAGCCGGCACGAATGAGCAGTTCTTC.